The sequence of this T cell receptor beta chain was determined in a study of T cell changes during pregnancy in multiple sclerosis (dated by TCRdb to the late 2010s). In the study overall: The study looked at changes in the T cell repertoire across pregnancy in women with multiple sclerosis.

Libraries came from the immunoSEQ multiplex PCR assay. This immuneACCESS table, as held by TCRdb, lists in-frame sequences with V and J called but not all clones. Of the missing ones, under half trace to an unresolved V gene in checked studies; the others have no known cause. The sample contains approximately 70,000 clones, 90% to 95% of them found a single time. Of the sample, around 0.75% falls within the top ten clones. With respect to this clone: There is no known antigen for this receptor. One base away there is no much larger clone; base qualities are not given.

For CDR1 and CDR2, the germline V gene (reference sequence) lists LNHDA and SQIVND. The germline ends are 13 bases apart after V is trimmed by 5 bases and J by 2 bases. The CDR3, from cysteine to phenylalanine, totals 14 residues. Only the CDR3 portion is preserved as DNA: 42 bases, with reading frame beginning at the first base. Sample: peripheral blood, taken in the third trimester of pregnancy. This sequence originates from a female donor in good health, enrolled as a control in a pregnancy study. The rearrangement combines TRBV19 with TRBJ2-7; no D segment can be confidently identified. The DNA reads TGTGCCAGTAGTCCCCAGACAAGTGCCTACGAGCAGTACTTC. Its protein is CASSPQTSAYEQYF. The entire variable domain, with the stretches around the CDR3 drawn from the reference TRBV19 and TRBJ2-7 proteins, is DGGITQSPKYLFRKEGQNVTLSCEQNLNHDAMYWYRQDPGQGLRLIYYSQIVNDFQKGDIAEGYSVSREKKESFPLTVTSAQKNPTAFYLCASSPQTSAYEQYFGPGTRLTVT.